This TCR beta chain was profiled in a study of T-cell reconstitution after alpha-beta-depleted transplantation in children. Unique molecular identifiers were incorporated during preparation of the TCRbeta library. TCRdb called the PCR reads again in MiXCR, with one record for every CDR3 protein. The table shows more than 400,000 distinct CDR3 sequences, with roughly 11% occurring only once. Study findings and constraints: Where some patients showed high TCRbeta diversity at day 60, it came from recipient T cells and thymic progenitors that had survived. T-cell numbers and diversity one year post-transplant derived largely from freshly generated T cells.

Only a few counts were recorded for this clonotype. Antigen unknown. V lost 5 bases and J 2 bases, leaving 19 bases between the germline ends. The V gene's germline CDR1 is SGHTA and CDR2 FQGTGA. The CDR3 has 16 amino acids. This rearrangement joins TRBV7-3 to TRBJ2-7, with D maybe TRBD1 (5 bases). The TCR comes from a female patient aged 2-10 years who had a stem cell transplant for aplastic anemia, so the T cells may come from the graft donor. Specimen: PBMCs, mostly from graft donor cells, collected 180 days after TCRalphabeta/CD19-depleted stem cell transplant. CDR3 coding DNA: TGTGCCAGCAGCCCTCTAGACCGAACAGGAGCCTACGAGCAGTACTTC. This codes for CASSPLDRTGAYEQYF.